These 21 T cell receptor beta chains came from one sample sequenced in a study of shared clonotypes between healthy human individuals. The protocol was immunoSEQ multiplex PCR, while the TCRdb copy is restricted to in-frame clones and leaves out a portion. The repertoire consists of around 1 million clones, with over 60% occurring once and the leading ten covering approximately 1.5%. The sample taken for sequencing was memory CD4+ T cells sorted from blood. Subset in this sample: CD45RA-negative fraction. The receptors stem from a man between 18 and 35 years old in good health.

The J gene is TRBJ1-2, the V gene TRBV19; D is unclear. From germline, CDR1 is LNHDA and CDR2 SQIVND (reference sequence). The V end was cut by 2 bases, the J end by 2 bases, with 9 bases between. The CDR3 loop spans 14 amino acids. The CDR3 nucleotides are TGTGCCAGTAGTATATTGGGATCAAACTATGGCTACACCTTC. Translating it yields CASSILGSNYGYTF.

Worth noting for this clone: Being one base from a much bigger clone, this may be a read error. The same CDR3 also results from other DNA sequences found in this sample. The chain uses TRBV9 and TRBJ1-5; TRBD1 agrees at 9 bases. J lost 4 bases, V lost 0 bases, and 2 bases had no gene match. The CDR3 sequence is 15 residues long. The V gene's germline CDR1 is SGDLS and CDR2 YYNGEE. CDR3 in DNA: TGTGCCAGCAGCGTAGAAGGGACAGGGAATCAGCCCCAGCATTTT. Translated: CASSVEGTGNQPQHF.

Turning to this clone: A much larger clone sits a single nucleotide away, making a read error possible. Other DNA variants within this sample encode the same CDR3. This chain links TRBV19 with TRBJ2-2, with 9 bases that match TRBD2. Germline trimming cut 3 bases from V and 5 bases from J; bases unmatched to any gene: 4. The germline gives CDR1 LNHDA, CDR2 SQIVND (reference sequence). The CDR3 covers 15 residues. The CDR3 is CASSIGLAGTGELFF. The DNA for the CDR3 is TGTGCCAGTAGTATTGGCCTAGCGGGGACCGGGGAGCTGTTTTTT.

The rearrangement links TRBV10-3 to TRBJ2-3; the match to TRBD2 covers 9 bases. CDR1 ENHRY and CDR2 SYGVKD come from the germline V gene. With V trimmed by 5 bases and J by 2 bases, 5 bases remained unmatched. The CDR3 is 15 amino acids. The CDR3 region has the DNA TGTGCCATCAGTCCAGCGGGGGGCCTCACAGATACGCAGTATTTT. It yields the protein CAISPAGGLTDTQYF.

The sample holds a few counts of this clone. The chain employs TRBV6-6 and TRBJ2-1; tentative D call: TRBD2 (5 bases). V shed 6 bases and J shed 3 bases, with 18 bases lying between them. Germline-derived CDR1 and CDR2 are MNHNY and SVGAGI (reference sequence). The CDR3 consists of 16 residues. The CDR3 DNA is TGTGCCAGCAGAGGGATCAGCGGTGAGGACTACAATGAGCAGTTCTTC. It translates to CASRGISGEDYNEQFF.

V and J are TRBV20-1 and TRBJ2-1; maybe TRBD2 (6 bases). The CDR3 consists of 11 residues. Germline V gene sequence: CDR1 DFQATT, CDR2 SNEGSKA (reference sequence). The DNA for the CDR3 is TGCAGCGAGGGAGGTTACAATGAGCAGTTCTTC. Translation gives CSEGGYNEQFF.

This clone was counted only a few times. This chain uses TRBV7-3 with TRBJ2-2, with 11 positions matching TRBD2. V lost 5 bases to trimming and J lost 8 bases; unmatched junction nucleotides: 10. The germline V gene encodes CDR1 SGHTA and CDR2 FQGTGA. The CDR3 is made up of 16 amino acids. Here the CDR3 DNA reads TGTGCCAGCAGCGCCCGGGGACTAGCGGCATCTGGGGAGCTGTTTTTT. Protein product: CASSARGLAASGELFF. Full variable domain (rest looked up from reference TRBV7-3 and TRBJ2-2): GAGVSQTPSNKVTEKGKYVELRCDPISGHTALYWYRQSLGQGPEFLIYFQGTGAADDSGLPNDRFFAVRPEGSVSTLKIQRTERGDSAVYLCASSARGLAASGELFFGEGSRLTVL.

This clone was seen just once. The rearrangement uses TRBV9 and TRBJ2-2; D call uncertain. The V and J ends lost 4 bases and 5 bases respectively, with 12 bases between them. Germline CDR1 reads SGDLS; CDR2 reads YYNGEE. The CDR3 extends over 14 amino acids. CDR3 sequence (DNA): TGTGCCAGCAGCAATACCCAAACTACCGGGGAGCTGTTTTTT. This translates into CASSNTQTTGELFF.

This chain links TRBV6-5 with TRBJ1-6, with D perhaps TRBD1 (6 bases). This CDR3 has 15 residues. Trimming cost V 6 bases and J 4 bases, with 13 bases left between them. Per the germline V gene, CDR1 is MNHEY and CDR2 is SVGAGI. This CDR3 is CASRRGELYNSPLHF. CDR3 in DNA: TGTGCCAGCAGGAGGGGGGAACTTTATAATTCACCCCTCCACTTT.

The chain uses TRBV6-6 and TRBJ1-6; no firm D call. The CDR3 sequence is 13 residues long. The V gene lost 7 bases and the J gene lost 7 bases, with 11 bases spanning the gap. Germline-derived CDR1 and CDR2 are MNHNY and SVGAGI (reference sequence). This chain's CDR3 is CASTTKGNSPLHF. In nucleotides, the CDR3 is TGTGCCAGCACTACAAAAGGGAATTCACCCCTCCACTTT.

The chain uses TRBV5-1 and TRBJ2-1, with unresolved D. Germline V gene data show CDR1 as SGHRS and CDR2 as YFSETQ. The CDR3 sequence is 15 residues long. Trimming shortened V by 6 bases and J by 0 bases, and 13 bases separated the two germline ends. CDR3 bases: TGCGCCAGCAAACCGGGCGCTAGCTCCTACAATGAGCAGTTCTTC. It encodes CASKPGASSYNEQFF. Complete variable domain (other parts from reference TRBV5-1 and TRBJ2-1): KAGVTQTPRYLIKTRGQQVTLSCSPISGHRSVSWYQQTPGQGLQFLFEYFSETQRNKGNFPGRFSGRQFSNSRSEMNVSTLELGDSALYLCASKPGASSYNEQFFGPGTRLTVL.

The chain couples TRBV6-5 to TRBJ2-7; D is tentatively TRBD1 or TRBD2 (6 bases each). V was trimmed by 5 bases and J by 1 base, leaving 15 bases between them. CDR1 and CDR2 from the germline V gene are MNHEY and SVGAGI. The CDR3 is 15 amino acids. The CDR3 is CASSRPGGGSYEQYF. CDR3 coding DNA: TGTGCCAGCAGTCGACCCGGGGGCGGTTCCTACGAGCAGTACTTC.

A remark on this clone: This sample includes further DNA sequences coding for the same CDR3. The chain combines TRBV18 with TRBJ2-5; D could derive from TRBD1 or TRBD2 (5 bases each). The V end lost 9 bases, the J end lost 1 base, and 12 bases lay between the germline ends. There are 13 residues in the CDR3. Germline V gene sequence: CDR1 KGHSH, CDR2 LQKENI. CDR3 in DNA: TGTGCCAGTTCGCCGGGACCCCAAGAGACCCAGTACTTC. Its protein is CASSPGPQETQYF.

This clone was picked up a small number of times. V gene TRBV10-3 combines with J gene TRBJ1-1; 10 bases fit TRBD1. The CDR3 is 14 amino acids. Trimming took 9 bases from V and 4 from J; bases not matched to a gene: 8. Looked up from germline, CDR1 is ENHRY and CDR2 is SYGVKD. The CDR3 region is CAMTGGEFSTEAFF. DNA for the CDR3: TGTGCCATGACAGGGGGCGAGTTTAGCACTGAAGCTTTCTTT.

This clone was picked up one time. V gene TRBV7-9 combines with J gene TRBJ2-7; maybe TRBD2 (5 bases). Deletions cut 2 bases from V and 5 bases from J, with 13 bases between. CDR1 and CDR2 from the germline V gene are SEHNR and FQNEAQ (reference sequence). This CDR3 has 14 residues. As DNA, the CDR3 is TGTGCCAGCAGCTTATCCCTATCGGGGAACGAGCAGTACTTC. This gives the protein CASSLSLSGNEQYF.

The chain's CDR3 is CASSLQTGNNSPLHF. The CDR3 bases are TGTGCCAGCAGCCTACAGACAGGGAATAATTCACCCCTCCACTTT. The genes are TRBV14 and TRBJ1-6; 7 bases map to TRBD1. V trimming: 4 bases; J trimming: 5 bases; junction bases outside the gene matches: 5. CDR1 and CDR2 (germline): SGHDN, FVKESK. This CDR3 spans 15 amino acids. Using reference TRBV14 and TRBJ1-6 for the parts outside the CDR3, the full variable domain is EAGVTQFPSHSVIEKGQTVTLRCDPISGHDNLYWYRRVMGKEIKFLLHFVKESKQDESGMPNNRFLAERTGGTYSTLKVQPAELEDSGVYFCASSLQTGNNSPLHFGNGTRLTVT.

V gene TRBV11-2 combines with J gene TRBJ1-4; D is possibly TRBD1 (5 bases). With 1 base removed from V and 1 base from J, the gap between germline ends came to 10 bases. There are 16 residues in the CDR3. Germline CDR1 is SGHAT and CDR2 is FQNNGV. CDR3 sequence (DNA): TGTGCCAGCAGCTTAGGGATTAGGGGAACTAATGAAAAACTGTTTTTT. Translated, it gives CASSLGIRGTNEKLFF. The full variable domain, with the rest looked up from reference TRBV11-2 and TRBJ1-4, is EAGVAQSPRYKIIEKRQSVAFWCNPISGHATLYWYQQILGQGPKLLIQFQNNGVVDDSQLPKDRFSAERLKGVDSTLKIQPAKLEDSAVYLCASSLGIRGTNEKLFFGSGTQLSVL.

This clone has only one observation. CDR3 loop: CASSPEWAAYNEQFF. The DNA for the CDR3 is TGTGCCAGCAGCCCCGAATGGGCGGCTTACAATGAGCAGTTCTTC. The rearrangement links TRBV4-2 to TRBJ2-1; D uncertain. The germline V and J ends were trimmed by 4 bases and 4 bases, with 14 bases remaining between them. Germline CDR1 is LGHNA and CDR2 is YNFKEQ. This CDR3 comprises 15 residues.

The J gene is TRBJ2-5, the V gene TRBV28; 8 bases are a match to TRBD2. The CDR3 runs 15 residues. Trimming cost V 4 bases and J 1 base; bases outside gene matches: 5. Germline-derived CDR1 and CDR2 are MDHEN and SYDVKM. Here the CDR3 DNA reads TGTGCCAGCAGTTGGACTAGCCACAGCCAAGAGACCCAGTACTTC. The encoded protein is CASSWTSHSQETQYF. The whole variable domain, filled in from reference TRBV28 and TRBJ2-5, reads DVKVTQSSRYLVKRTGEKVFLECVQDMDHENMFWYRQDPGLGLRLIYFSYDVKMKEKGDIPEGYSVSREKKERFSLILESASTNQTSMYLCASSWTSHSQETQYFGPGTRLLVL.

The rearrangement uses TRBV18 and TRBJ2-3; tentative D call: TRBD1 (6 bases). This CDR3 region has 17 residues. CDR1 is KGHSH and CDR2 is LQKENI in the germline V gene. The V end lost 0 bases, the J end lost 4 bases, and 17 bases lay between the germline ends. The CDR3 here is CASSPPNRVVVSDTQYF. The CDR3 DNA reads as TGTGCCAGCTCACCACCGAACAGGGTGGTAGTGTCAGATACGCAGTATTTT.

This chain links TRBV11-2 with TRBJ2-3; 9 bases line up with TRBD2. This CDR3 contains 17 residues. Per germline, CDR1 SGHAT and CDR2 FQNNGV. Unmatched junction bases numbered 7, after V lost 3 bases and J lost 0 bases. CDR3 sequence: CASSFRPSGASTDTQYF. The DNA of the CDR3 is TGTGCCAGCAGCTTTCGACCTAGCGGGGCTAGCACAGATACGCAGTATTTT. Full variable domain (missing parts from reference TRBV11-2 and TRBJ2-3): EAGVAQSPRYKIIEKRQSVAFWCNPISGHATLYWYQQILGQGPKLLIQFQNNGVVDDSQLPKDRFSAERLKGVDSTLKIQPAKLEDSAVYLCASSFRPSGASTDTQYFGPGTRLTVL.